Listed below are T cell receptor beta chains from one sample, sequenced in a study of blood T cell repertoires in COVID-19. Here immunoSEQ multiplex PCR was the method, and the copy in TCRdb shows in-frame clones only, minus some. The repertoire holds about 150,000 clones, with around 84% as singletons. The sequenced sample consisted of peripheral blood. These receptors all stem from a man between 65 and 85 years old with acute or convalescent COVID-19. The CDR3 runs from the conserved cysteine through the conserved F or W. D genes are given only for firm matches. The listing skips clone size in some rows; elsewhere it reads once, few, many or a size class.

v_call: TRBV5-8; j_call: TRBJ1-5; clone_size: few; d_call: NA; cdr3_aa: CASSREARSNQPQHF; cdr3_nt: TGTGCCAGCAGCCGAGAGGCGCGTAGCAATCAGCCCCAGCATTTT
v_call: TRBV10-3; j_call: TRBJ1-4; clone_size: NA; d_call: TRBD1; cdr3_aa: CAISESDRGNEKLFF; cdr3_nt: TGTGCCATCAGTGAGTCGGACAGGGGAAATGAAAAACTGTTTTTT
v_call: TRBV7-8; j_call: TRBJ1-4; clone_size: once; d_call: NA; cdr3_aa: CASSLGLTAGSANEKLFF; cdr3_nt: TGTGCCAGCAGCTTGGGGCTTACAGCGGGCTCAGCTAATGAAAAACTGTTTTTT
v_call: TRBV6-1; j_call: TRBJ2-1; clone_size: NA; d_call: NA; cdr3_aa: CASSETLGGTEQFF; cdr3_nt: TGTGCCAGCAGTGAAACTCTGGGCGGGACGGAGCAGTTCTTC
v_call: TRBV7-3; j_call: TRBJ2-2; clone_size: NA; d_call: NA; cdr3_aa: CASSFQEEGELFF; cdr3_nt: TGTGCCAGCAGCTTCCAGGAGGAGGGGGAGCTGTTTTTT
v_call: TRBV5-1; j_call: TRBJ2-1; clone_size: NA; d_call: NA; cdr3_aa: CASSWPRDTTYNEQFF; cdr3_nt: TGCGCCAGCAGCTGGCCCCGGGACACAACCTACAATGAGCAGTTCTTC
v_call: TRBV4-2; j_call: TRBJ1-5; clone_size: NA; d_call: NA; cdr3_aa: CASSQEAGNNQPQHF; cdr3_nt: TGTGCCAGCAGCCAAGAGGCAGGGAACAATCAGCCCCAGCATTTT
v_call: TRBV12-3/TRBV12-4; j_call: TRBJ2-5; clone_size: NA; d_call: NA; cdr3_aa: CASSLETKGTQYF; cdr3_nt: TGTGCCAGCAGTTTGGAGACTAAGGGGACCCAGTACTTC
v_call: TRBV5-6; j_call: TRBJ1-2; clone_size: NA; d_call: NA; cdr3_aa: CASSPAGRGYTF; cdr3_nt: TGTGCCAGCAGCCCCGCCGGTCGTGGCTACACCTTC
v_call: TRBV19; j_call: TRBJ2-7; clone_size: NA; d_call: NA; cdr3_aa: CASSTRQNYEQYF; cdr3_nt: TGTGCCAGTAGTACCCGACAGAACTACGAGCAGTACTTC
v_call: TRBV3-1/TRBV3-2; j_call: TRBJ2-1; clone_size: NA; d_call: TRBD2; cdr3_aa: CASSRASGSFGSYNEQFF; cdr3_nt: TGTGCCAGCAGTCGGGCTAGCGGGAGCTTCGGCTCCTACAATGAGCAGTTCTTC
v_call: TRBV19; j_call: TRBJ2-1; clone_size: NA; d_call: TRBD2; cdr3_aa: CASSISGGIYNEQFF; cdr3_nt: TGTGCCAGTAGTATAAGCGGGGGGATTTACAATGAGCAGTTCTTC
v_call: TRBV5-4; j_call: TRBJ1-2; clone_size: NA; d_call: NA; cdr3_aa: CASSLALTGYGYTF; cdr3_nt: TGTGCCAGCAGCTTGGCCCTGACAGGCTATGGCTACACCTTC
v_call: TRBV25-1; j_call: TRBJ1-2; clone_size: NA; d_call: NA; cdr3_aa: CASSEPRAHGYTF; cdr3_nt: TGTGCCAGCAGTGAACCCAGGGCCCATGGCTACACCTTC
v_call: TRBV5-1; j_call: TRBJ2-7; clone_size: NA; d_call: TRBD2; cdr3_aa: CASSLAPRGAEGYEQYF; cdr3_nt: TGCGCCAGCAGCTTGGCCCCGCGGGGGGCCGAGGGGTACGAGCAGTACTTC
v_call: TRBV10-1; j_call: TRBJ2-1; clone_size: NA; d_call: TRBD2; cdr3_aa: CASSEWASGSLGEQFF; cdr3_nt: TGCGCCAGCAGTGAGTGGGCTAGCGGGAGTCTAGGTGAGCAGTTCTTC